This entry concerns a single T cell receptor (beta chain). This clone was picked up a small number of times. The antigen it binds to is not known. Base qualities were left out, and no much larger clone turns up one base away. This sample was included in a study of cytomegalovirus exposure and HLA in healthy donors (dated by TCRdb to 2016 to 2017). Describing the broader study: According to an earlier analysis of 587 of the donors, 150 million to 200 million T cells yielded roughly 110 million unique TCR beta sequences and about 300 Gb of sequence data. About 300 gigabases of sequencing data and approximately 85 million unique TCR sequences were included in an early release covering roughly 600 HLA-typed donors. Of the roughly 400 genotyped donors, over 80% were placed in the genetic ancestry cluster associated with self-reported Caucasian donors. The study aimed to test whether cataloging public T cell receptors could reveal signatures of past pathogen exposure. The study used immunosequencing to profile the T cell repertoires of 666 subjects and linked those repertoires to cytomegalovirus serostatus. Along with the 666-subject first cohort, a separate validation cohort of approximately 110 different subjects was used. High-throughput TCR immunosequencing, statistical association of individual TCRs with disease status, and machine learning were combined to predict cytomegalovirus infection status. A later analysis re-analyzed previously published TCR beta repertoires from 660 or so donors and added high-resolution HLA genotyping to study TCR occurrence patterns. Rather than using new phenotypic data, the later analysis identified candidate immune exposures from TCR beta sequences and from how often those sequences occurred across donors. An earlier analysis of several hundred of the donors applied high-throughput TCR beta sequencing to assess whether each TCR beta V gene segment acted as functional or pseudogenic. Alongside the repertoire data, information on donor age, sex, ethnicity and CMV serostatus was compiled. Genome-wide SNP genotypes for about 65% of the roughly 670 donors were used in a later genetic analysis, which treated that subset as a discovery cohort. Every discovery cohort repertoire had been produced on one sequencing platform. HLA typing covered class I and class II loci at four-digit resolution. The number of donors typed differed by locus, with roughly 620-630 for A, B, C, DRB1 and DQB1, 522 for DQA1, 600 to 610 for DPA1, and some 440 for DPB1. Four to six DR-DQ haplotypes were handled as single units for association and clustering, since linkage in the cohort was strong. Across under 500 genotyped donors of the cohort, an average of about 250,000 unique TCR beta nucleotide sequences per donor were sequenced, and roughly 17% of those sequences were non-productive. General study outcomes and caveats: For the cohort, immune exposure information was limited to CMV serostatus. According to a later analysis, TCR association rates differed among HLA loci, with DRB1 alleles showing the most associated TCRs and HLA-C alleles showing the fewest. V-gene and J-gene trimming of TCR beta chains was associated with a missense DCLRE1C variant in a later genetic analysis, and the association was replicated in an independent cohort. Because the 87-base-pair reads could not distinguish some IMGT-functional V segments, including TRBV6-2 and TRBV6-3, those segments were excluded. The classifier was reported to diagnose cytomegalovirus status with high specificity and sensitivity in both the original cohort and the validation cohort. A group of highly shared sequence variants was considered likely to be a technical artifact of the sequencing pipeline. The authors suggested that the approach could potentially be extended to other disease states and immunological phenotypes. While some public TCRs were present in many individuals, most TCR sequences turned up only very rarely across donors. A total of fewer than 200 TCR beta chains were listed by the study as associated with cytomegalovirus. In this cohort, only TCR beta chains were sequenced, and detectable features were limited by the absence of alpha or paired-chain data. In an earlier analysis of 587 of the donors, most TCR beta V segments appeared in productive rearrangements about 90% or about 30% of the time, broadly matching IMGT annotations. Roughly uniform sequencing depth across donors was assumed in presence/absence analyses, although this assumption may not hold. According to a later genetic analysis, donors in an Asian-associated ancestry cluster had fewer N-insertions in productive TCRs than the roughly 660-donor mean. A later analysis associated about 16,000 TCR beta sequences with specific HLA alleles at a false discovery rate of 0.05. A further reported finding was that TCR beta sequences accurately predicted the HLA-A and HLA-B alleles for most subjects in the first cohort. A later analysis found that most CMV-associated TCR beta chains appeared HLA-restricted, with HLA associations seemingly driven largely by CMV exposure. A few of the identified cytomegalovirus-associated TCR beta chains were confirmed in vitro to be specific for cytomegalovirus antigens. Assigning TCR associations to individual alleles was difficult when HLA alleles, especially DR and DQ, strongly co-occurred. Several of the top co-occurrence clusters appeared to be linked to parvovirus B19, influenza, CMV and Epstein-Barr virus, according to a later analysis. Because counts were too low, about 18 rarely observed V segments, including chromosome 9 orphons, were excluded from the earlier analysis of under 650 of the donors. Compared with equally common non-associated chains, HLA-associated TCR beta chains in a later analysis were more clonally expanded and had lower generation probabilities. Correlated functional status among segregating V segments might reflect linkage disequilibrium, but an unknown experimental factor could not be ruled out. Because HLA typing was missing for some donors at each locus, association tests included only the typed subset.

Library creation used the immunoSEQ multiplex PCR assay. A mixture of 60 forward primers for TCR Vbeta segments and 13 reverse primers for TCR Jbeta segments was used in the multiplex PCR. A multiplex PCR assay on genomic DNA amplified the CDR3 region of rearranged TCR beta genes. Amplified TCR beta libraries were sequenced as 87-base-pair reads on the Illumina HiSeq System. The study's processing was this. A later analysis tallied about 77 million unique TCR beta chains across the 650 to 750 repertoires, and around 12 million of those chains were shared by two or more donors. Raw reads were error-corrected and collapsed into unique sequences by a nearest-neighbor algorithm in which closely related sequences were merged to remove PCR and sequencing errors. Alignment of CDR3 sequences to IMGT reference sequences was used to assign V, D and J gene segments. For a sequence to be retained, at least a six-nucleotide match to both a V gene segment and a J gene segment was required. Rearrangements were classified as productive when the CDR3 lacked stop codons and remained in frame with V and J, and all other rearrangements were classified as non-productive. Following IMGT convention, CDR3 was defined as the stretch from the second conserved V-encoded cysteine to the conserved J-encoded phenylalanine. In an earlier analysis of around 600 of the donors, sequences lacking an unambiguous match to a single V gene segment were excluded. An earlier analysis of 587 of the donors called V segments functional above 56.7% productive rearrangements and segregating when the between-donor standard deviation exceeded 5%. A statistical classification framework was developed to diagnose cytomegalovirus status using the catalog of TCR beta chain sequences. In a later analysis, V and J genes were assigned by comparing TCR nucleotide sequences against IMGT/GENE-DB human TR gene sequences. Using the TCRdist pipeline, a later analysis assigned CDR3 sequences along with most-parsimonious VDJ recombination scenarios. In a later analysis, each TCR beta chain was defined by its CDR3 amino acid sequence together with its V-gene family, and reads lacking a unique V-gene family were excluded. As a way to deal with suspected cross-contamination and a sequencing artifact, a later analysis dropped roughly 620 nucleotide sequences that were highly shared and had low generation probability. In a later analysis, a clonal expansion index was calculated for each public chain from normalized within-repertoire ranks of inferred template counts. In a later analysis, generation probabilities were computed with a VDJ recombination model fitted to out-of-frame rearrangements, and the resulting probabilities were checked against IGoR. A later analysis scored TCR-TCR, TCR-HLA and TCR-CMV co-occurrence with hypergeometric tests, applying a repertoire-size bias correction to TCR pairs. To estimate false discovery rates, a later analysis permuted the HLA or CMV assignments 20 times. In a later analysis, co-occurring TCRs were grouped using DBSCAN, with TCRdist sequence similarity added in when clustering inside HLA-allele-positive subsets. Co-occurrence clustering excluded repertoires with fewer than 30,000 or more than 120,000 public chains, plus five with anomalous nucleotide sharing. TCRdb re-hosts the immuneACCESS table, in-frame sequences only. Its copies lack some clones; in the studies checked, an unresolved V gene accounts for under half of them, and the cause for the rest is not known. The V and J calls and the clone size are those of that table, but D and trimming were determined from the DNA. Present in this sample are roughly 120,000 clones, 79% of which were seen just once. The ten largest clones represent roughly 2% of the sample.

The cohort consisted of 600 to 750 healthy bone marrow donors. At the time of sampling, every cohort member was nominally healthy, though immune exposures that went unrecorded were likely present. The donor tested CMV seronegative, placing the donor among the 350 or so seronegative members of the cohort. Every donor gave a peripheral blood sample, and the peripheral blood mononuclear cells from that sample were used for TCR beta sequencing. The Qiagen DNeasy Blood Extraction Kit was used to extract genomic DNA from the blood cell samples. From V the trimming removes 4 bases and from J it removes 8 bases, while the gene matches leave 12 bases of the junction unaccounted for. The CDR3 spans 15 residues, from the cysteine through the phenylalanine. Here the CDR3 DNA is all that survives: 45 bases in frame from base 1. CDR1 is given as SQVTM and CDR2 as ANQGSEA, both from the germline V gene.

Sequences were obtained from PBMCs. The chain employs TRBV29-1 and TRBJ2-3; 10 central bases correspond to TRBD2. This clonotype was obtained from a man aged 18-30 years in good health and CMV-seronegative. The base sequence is TGCAGCGTTGGGACTCTAGCGGGAGTTAATAGTACGCAGTATTTT. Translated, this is CSVGTLAGVNSTQYF.